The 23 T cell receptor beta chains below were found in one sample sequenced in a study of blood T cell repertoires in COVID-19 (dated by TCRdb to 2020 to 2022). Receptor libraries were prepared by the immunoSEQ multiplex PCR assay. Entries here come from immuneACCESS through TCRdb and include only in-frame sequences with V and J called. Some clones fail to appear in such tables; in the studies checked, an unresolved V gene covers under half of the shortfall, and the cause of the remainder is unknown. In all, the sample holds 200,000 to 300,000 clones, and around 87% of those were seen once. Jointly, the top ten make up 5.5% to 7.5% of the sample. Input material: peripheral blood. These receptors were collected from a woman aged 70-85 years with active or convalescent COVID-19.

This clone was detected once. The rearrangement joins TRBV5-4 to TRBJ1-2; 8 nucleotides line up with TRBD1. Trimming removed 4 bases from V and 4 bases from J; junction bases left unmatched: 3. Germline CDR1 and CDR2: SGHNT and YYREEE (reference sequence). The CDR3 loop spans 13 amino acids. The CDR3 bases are TGTGCCAGCAGCCCGGGACAGGCCTATGGCTACACCTTC. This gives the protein CASSPGQAYGYTF.

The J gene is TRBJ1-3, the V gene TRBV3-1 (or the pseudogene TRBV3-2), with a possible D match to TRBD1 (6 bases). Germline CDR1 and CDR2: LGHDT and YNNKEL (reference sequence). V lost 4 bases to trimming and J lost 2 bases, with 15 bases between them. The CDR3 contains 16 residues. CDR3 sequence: CASSLNAQGPGNTIYF. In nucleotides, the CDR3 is TGTGCCAGCAGCCTGAACGCACAGGGTCCTGGAAACACCATATATTTT.

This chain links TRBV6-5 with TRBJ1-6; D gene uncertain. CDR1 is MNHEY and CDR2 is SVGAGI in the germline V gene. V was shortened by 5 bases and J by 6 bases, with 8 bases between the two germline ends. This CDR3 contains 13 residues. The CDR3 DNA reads TGTGCCAGCAGTCTTACACCTAATTCACCCCTCCACTTT. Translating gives CASSLTPNSPLHF.

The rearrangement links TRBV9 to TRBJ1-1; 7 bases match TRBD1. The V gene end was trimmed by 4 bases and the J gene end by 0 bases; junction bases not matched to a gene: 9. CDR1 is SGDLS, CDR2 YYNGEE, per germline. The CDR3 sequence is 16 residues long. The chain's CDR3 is CASSPRAGGMNTEAFF. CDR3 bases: TGTGCCAGCAGCCCTCGGGCAGGGGGAATGAACACTGAAGCTTTCTTT.

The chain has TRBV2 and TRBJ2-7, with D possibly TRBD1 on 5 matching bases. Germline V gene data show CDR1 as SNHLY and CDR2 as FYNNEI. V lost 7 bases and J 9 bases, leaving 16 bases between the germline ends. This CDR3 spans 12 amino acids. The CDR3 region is CASKPEGVGQYF. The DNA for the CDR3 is TGTGCCAGCAAACCGGAAGGGGTGGGGCAGTACTTC.

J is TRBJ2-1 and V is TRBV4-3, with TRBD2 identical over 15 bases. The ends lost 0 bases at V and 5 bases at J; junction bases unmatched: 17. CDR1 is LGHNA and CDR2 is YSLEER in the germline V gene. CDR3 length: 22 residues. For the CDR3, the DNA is TGCGCCAGCAGCCAAGAGCGGCGGTCCGGGACTAGCGGGGGGCGCCACGACAATGAGCAGTTCTTC. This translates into CASSQERRSGTSGGRHDNEQFF.

This chain's CDR3 is CASSFDKTGNNEQFF. CDR3 nucleotide sequence: TGCGCCAGCAGCTTCGATAAGACAGGGAACAATGAGCAGTTCTTC. The chain joins TRBV5-1 to TRBJ2-1; 7 nucleotides agree with TRBD1. After removal of 2 bases from V and 5 bases from J, the junction contained 7 bases not matched to a gene. Germline values: CDR1 SGHRS, CDR2 YFSETQ. CDR3 length equals 15 residues. The whole variable domain, filled in from reference TRBV5-1 and TRBJ2-1, reads KAGVTQTPRYLIKTRGQQVTLSCSPISGHRSVSWYQQTPGQGLQFLFEYFSETQRNKGNFPGRFSGRQFSNSRSEMNVSTLELGDSALYLCASSFDKTGNNEQFFGPGTRLTVL.

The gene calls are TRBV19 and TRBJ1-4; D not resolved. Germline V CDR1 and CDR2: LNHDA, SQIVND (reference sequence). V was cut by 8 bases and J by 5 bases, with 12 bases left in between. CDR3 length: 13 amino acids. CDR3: CASAAAQNEKLFF. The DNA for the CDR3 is TGTGCCAGTGCAGCGGCCCAAAATGAAAAACTGTTTTTT.

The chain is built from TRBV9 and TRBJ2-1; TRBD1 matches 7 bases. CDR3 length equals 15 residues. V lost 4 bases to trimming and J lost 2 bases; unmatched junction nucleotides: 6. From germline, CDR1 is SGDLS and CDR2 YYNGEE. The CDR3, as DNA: TGTGCCAGCAGCTTACAGGGGTGGACCTACAATGAGCAGTTCTTC. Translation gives CASSLQGWTYNEQFF. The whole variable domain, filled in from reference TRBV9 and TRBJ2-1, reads DSGVTQTPKHLITATGQRVTLRCSPRSGDLSVYWYQQSLDQGLQFLIQYYNGEERAKGNILERFSAQQFPDLHSELNLSSLELGDSALYFCASSLQGWTYNEQFFGPGTRLTVL.

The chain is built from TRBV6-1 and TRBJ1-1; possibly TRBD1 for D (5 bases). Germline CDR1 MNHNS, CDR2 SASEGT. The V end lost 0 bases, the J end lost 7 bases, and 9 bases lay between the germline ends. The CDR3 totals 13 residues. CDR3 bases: TGTGCCAGCAGTGAAGCGATTAGGGGTGAAGCTTTCTTT. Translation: CASSEAIRGEAFF.

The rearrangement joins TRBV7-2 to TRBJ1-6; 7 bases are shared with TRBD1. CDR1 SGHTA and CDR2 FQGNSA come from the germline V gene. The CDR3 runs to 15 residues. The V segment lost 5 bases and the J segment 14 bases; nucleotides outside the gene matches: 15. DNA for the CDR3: TGTGCCAGCAGCGAGACAGGGTCTCCATCGGTGGCCCTCCACTTT. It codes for CASSETGSPSVALHF.

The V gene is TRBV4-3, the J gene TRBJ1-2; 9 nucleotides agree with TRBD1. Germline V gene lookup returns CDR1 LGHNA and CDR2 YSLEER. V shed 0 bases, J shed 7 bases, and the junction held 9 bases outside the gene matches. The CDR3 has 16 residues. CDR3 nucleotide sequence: TGCGCCAGCAGCCAAGAGCCAGGGACAGGGTCATCTGGCTACACCTTC. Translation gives CASSQEPGTGSSGYTF.

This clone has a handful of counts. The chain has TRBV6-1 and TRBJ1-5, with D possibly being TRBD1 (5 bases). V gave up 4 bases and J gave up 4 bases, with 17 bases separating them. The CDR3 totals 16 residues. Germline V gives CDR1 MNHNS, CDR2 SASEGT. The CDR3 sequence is CASSALHQGGNQPQHF. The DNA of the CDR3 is TGTGCCAGCAGTGCCCTCCATCAGGGTGGAAATCAGCCCCAGCATTTT.

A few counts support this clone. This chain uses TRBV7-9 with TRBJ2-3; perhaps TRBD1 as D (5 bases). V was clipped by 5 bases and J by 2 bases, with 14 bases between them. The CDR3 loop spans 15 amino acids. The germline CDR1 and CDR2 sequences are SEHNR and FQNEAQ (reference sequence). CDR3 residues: CASSHLQGNTDTQYF. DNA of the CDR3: TGTGCCAGCAGCCATCTTCAGGGAAACACAGATACGCAGTATTTT.

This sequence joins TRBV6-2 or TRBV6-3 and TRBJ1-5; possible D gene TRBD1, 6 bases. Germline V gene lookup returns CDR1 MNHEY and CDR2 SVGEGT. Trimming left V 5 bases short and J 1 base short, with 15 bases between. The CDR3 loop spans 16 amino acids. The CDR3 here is CASSLETGGSNQPQHF. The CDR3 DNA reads TGTGCCAGCAGTCTCGAGACAGGTGGGAGCAATCAGCCCCAGCATTTT.

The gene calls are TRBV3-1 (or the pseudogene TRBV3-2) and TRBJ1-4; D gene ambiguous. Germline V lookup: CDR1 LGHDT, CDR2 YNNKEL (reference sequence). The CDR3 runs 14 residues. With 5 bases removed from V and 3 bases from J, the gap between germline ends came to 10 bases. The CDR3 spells CASSGFRANEKLFF. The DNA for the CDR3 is TGTGCCAGCAGCGGGTTCCGGGCTAATGAAAAACTGTTTTTT.

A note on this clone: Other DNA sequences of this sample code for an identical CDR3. The CDR3 here is CASSRDRNQPQHF. The DNA for the CDR3 is TGTGCCAGCAGCCGGGACAGAAATCAGCCCCAGCATTTT. V gene TRBV11-2 combines with J gene TRBJ1-5; the match to TRBD1 covers 7 bases. CDR3 length equals 13 residues. V shed 5 bases, J shed 4 bases, and the junction held 2 bases outside the gene matches. Germline CDR1 SGHAT, CDR2 FQNNGV.

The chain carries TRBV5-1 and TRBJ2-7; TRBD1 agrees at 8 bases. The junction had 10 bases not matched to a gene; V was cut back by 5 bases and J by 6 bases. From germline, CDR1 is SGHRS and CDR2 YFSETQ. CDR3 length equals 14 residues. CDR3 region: CASSLMDRVAEQYF. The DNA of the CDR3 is TGCGCCAGCAGTCTTATGGACAGGGTTGCCGAGCAGTACTTC.

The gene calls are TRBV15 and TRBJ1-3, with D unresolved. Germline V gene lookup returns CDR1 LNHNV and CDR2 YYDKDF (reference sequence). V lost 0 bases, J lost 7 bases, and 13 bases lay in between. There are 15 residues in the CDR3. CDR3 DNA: TGTGCCACCAGCAGAGATAACCCCCGAGGGAACACCATATATTTT. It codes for CATSRDNPRGNTIYF. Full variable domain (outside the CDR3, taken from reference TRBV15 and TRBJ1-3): DAMVIQNPRYQVTQFGKPVTLSCSQTLNHNVMYWYQQKSSQAPKLLFHYYDKDFNNEADTPDNFQSRRPNTSFCFLDIRSPGLGDTAMYLCATSRDNPRGNTIYFGEGSWLTVV.

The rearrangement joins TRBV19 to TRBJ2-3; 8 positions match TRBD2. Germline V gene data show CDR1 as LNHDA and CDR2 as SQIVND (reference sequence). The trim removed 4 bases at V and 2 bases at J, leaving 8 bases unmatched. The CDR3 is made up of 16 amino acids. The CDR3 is CASSTRLAGTTDTQYF. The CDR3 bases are TGTGCCAGTAGTACTCGGTTAGCGGGGACCACAGATACGCAGTATTTT.

Written as DNA, the CDR3 is TGCGCCAGCAGCCAAGAAGAGGGGGCTAGCTCGTTTAGAAACACCATATATTTT. It encodes CASSQEEGASSFRNTIYF. The V gene is TRBV4-3, the J gene TRBJ1-3; 7 bases agree with TRBD1. Per the germline V gene, CDR1 is LGHNA and CDR2 is YSLEER. CDR3 length: 18 residues. The V gene end was trimmed by 0 bases and the J gene end by 5 bases; junction bases not matched to a gene: 13.

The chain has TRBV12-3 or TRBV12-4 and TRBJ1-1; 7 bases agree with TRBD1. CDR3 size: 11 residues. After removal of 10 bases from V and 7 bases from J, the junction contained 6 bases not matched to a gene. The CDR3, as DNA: TGTGCCACTAAGCGACAGGGTGAAGCTTTCTTT. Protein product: CATKRQGEAFF.

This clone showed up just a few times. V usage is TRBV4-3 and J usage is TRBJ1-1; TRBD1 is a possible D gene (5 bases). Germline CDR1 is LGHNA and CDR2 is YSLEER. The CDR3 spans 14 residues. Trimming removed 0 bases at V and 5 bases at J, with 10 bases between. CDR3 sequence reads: CASSQEGVKTEAFF. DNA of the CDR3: TGCGCCAGCAGCCAAGAAGGGGTAAAGACTGAAGCTTTCTTT.